The 2 T cell receptor beta chains below all came from one sample that was sequenced in a study of blood T cell repertoires in COVID-19. The data were produced by immunoSEQ multiplex PCR, yet TCRdb's version contains in-frame clones alone and is incomplete. The repertoire holds fewer than 150,000 clones, with approximately 70% as singletons. Sequenced sample: peripheral blood. These receptors were obtained from a human donor with acute or convalescent COVID-19. The donor label of this sample is uncertain.

This clone was seen once. The chain recombines TRBV4-2 with TRBJ1-2, with a tentative D call TRBD1 (6 bases). V was clipped by 4 bases and J by 3 bases, with 15 bases between them. Germline loops: CDR1 LGHNA, CDR2 YNFKEQ. The CDR3 extends over 15 amino acids. CDR3 in DNA: TGTGCCAGCAGCCCTCCTAGGACAGTTCACTATGGCTACACCTTC. Translation gives CASSPPRTVHYGYTF.

The rearrangement links TRBV5-1 to TRBJ2-3, with 13 nucleotides matching TRBD2. V lost 4 bases to trimming and J lost 0 bases; unmatched junction nucleotides: 8. This CDR3 comprises 18 residues. The germline V gene encodes CDR1 SGHRS and CDR2 YFSETQ. The CDR3 nucleotides are TGCGCCAGCAGCGGGACTAGCGGGGCCCTCTCTAGCACAGATACGCAGTATTTT. This codes for CASSGTSGALSSTDTQYF. The entire variable domain, with the rest obtained from reference TRBV5-1 and TRBJ2-3, is as follows: KAGVTQTPRYLIKTRGQQVTLSCSPISGHRSVSWYQQTPGQGLQFLFEYFSETQRNKGNFPGRFSGRQFSNSRSEMNVSTLELGDSALYLCASSGTSGALSSTDTQYFGPGTRLTVL.